This TCR beta chain was sequenced for a study of T-cell memory formation after mild COVID-19. About the research overall: The two donors had largely donor-specific TCR clusters.

From the 5' RACE reads, TCRdb called clonotypes with MiXCR, one entry per CDR3 protein. The sample records hundreds of thousands of distinct CDR3 sequences, around 19% being singletons. Of note for this clonotype: Its specificity is unknown.

Study-wide findings and caveats: CD4+ contracting clones lay mainly in CM and EM, CD8+ ones in EMRA. In pre-infection memory, a portion of responding clones appeared, which suggested that cross-reactive memory joined.

The clonotype comes from an adult woman who had mild COVID-19 (a few samples of this study predate the infection). Cell type and time point are not known. Sequencing was done on a sample of PBMCs or a T cell subset sorted from them (not recorded which).

CDR3 residues: CASSLITDSLYGYTF. CDR3 bases: TGTGCCAGCAGCTTAATAACCGACAGCTTATATGGCTACACCTTC. The rearrangement joins TRBV7-2 to TRBJ1-2, with D maybe TRBD1 (5 bases). The CDR3 consists of 15 residues. Germline V gene lookup returns CDR1 SGHTA and CDR2 FQGNSA. The V end was cut by 2 bases, the J end by 5 bases, with 15 bases between. Complete variable domain (other parts from reference TRBV7-2 and TRBJ1-2): GAGVSQSPSNKVTEKGKDVELRCDPISGHTALYWYRQSLGQGLEFLIYFQGNSAPDKSGLPSDRFSAERTGGSVSTLTIQRTQQEDSAVYLCASSLITDSLYGYTFGSGTRLTVV.